The present entry profiles one T cell receptor beta chain with its context. Its antigen is unidentified. Sequenced by immunoSEQ multiplex PCR; TCRdb stores in-frame clones only, minus some. The repertoire holds roughly 45,000 clones, with roughly 87% as singletons. The data originate from a study of memory B cells and T cells in multiple sclerosis. Broader study findings: Clone-set sizes differed between compartments, so shared clonotype counts needed normalization.

CFSE-dim autoproliferating and CFSE-high non-proliferating T cells from unstimulated culture were sequenced separately. Cultures began with roughly 49 million CFSE-labeled PBMCs, unstimulated for more than 6 days, with replicate wells pooled. The PBMCs received about 0.45 uM CFSE and serum-free culture with no added stimuli. The CDR3 extends over 14 amino acids. V was clipped by 2 bases and J by 3 bases, with 5 bases between them. Germline V lookup: CDR1 MNHEY, CDR2 SMNVEV (reference sequence). The rearrangement uses TRBV27 and TRBJ1-6, with D tentatively TRBD1 (5 bases). The sequencing sample was made of PBMCs from blood kept in culture. The source of this sequence is a human donor with multiple sclerosis. The DNA for the CDR3 is TGTGCCAGCAGTTTAAGGGGCTATAATTCACCCCTCCACTTT. Its translation is CASSLRGYNSPLHF.